Listed below are T cell receptor beta chains from one sample, sequenced in a study of T cells after yellow fever vaccination. Each CDR3 protein is one row after TCRdb ran MiXCR on the 5' RACE reads. The sample includes roughly 160,000 distinct CDR3 sequences, around 9.3% of them seen just once. The sample consisted of CD8+ T cells sorted from PBMCs, taken 45 days after the yellow fever booster vaccination. The receptors stem from a man younger than 30 who received the YFV17D yellow fever vaccine. Each CDR3 is given with its conserved first and last residue. Each record gives: J gene, clone size, V gene, D gene, CDR3 DNA, CDR3 protein. The D gene is left open where the match is weak. The listing skips clone size in some rows; elsewhere it reads once, few, many or a size class.

j_gene: TRBJ1-4; abundance: NA; v_gene: TRBV25-1; d_gene: NA; CDR3nt: TGTGCCAGCAGTGAATTGGGCGGGACGGCAACTAATGAAAAACTGTTTTTT; CDR3aa: CASSELGGTATNEKLFF
j_gene: TRBJ1-1; abundance: NA; v_gene: TRBV24-1; d_gene: TRBD1; CDR3nt: TGTGCCACCAGAGGGACAGGCTTTAACACTGAAGCTTTCTTT; CDR3aa: CATRGTGFNTEAFF
j_gene: TRBJ2-5; abundance: NA; v_gene: TRBV7-3; d_gene: TRBD1; CDR3nt: TGTGCCAGCAGCTCCTATCCGGACAGGGGTACCCAGTACTTC; CDR3aa: CASSSYPDRGTQYF
j_gene: TRBJ2-3; abundance: many; v_gene: TRBV4-2; d_gene: NA; CDR3nt: TGTGCCAGCAGCCCGGCCTGGGAGGCCCTTGCGGATACGCAGTATTTT; CDR3aa: CASSPAWEALADTQYF
j_gene: TRBJ2-1; abundance: few; v_gene: TRBV4-1; d_gene: TRBD2; CDR3nt: TGCGCCAGCAGCCAAGGGACGAGCGGGACCTACAATGAGCAGTTCTTC; CDR3aa: CASSQGTSGTYNEQFF
j_gene: TRBJ2-1; abundance: many; v_gene: TRBV5-1; d_gene: NA; CDR3nt: TGCGCCAGCACCCTACGGGCGGACTCCTACAATGAGCAGTTCTTC; CDR3aa: CASTLRADSYNEQFF
j_gene: TRBJ2-3; abundance: NA; v_gene: TRBV7-3; d_gene: NA; CDR3nt: TGTGCCAGCAGCGAGACGGGGTCGGCAGATACGCAGTATTTT; CDR3aa: CASSETGSADTQYF
j_gene: TRBJ1-5; abundance: few; v_gene: TRBV6-2/TRBV6-3; d_gene: NA; CDR3nt: TGTGCCAGCAGAAGGGACGGCGGGCGTCAGCCCCAGCATTTT; CDR3aa: CASRRDGGRQPQHF
j_gene: TRBJ2-3; abundance: NA; v_gene: TRBV11-2; d_gene: NA; CDR3nt: TGTGCCAGCAGCCAACGTGGGATAGATACGCAGTATTTT; CDR3aa: CASSQRGIDTQYF
j_gene: TRBJ2-7; abundance: few; v_gene: TRBV19; d_gene: NA; CDR3nt: TGTGCCAGTAGTATAGGGCATCAGTCCTACGAGCAGTACTTC; CDR3aa: CASSIGHQSYEQYF
j_gene: TRBJ2-7; abundance: NA; v_gene: TRBV20-1; d_gene: NA; CDR3nt: TGCAGTGCTAGGAAAAGCGGATTCTACGAGCAGTACTTC; CDR3aa: CSARKSGFYEQYF
j_gene: TRBJ1-1; abundance: NA; v_gene: TRBV5-1; d_gene: NA; CDR3nt: TGCGCCAGCAGCTTGACCCAGGGAGGTTGGGCTGAAGCTTTCTTT; CDR3aa: CASSLTQGGWAEAFF
j_gene: TRBJ2-4; abundance: NA; v_gene: TRBV6-1; d_gene: NA; CDR3nt: TGTGCCAGCACCCCGTGGGGCGGTTGGAACATTCAGTACTTC; CDR3aa: CASTPWGGWNIQYF
j_gene: TRBJ2-5; abundance: many; v_gene: TRBV4-3; d_gene: NA; CDR3nt: TGCGCCAGCAGCCAAGATTTGCGGGGCCAAGAGACCCAGTACTTC; CDR3aa: CASSQDLRGQETQYF
j_gene: TRBJ2-3; abundance: NA; v_gene: TRBV27; d_gene: TRBD2; CDR3nt: TGTGCCAGCAGTTTAGGGACTAGCGGGGGGGCCAGCACAGATACGCAGTATTTT; CDR3aa: CASSLGTSGGASTDTQYF
j_gene: TRBJ1-3; abundance: few; v_gene: TRBV4-1; d_gene: NA; CDR3nt: TGCGCCAGCAGCCAAGAGGGTAGACCTGGAAACACCATATATTTT; CDR3aa: CASSQEGRPGNTIYF
j_gene: TRBJ2-3; abundance: few; v_gene: TRBV9; d_gene: TRBD2; CDR3nt: TGTGCCAGCAGCGTTTCCGGACTAGCGGGGGTGACTAGCACAGATACGCAGTATTTT; CDR3aa: CASSVSGLAGVTSTDTQYF
j_gene: TRBJ1-5; abundance: few; v_gene: TRBV7-9; d_gene: NA; CDR3nt: TGTGCCAGCAGCGGAGGGCTCTCGCCCCAGCATTTT; CDR3aa: CASSGGLSPQHF
j_gene: TRBJ2-5; abundance: NA; v_gene: TRBV4-2; d_gene: NA; CDR3nt: TGTGCCAGCAGCCAAGAAGCCAAAGAAGAGACCCAGTACTTC; CDR3aa: CASSQEAKEETQYF
j_gene: TRBJ2-2; abundance: few; v_gene: TRBV19; d_gene: NA; CDR3nt: TGTGCCAGTAGTATAGGGTCTGTCGGGCGCACGAAGGAGCTGTTTTTT; CDR3aa: CASSIGSVGRTKELFF
j_gene: TRBJ2-3; abundance: NA; v_gene: TRBV27; d_gene: TRBD2; CDR3nt: TGTGCCAGCAGTTTCCGACTAGCGGGGTTGGTGCAGTATTTT; CDR3aa: CASSFRLAGLVQYF
j_gene: TRBJ1-2; abundance: few; v_gene: TRBV10-3; d_gene: NA; CDR3nt: TGTGCCATCAGTGAGACGGGACACCTCTATGGCTACACCTTC; CDR3aa: CAISETGHLYGYTF
j_gene: TRBJ2-5; abundance: few; v_gene: TRBV15; d_gene: NA; CDR3nt: TGTGCCACCAGCAGAGATCCCGGGACTAGGGGGCGAGAGACCCAGTACTTC; CDR3aa: CATSRDPGTRGRETQYF
j_gene: TRBJ2-3; abundance: few; v_gene: TRBV11-2; d_gene: TRBD2; CDR3nt: TGTGCCAGCAGCCGGCCGAGCGGGGGGGCCCGGGGAACGCAGTATTTT; CDR3aa: CASSRPSGGARGTQYF
j_gene: TRBJ2-7; abundance: NA; v_gene: TRBV10-2; d_gene: NA; CDR3nt: TGCGCCAGCAGTGATATGATCGAGCAGTACTTC; CDR3aa: CASSDMIEQYF
j_gene: TRBJ1-3; abundance: NA; v_gene: TRBV6-5; d_gene: TRBD1; CDR3nt: TGTGCCAGCAGTTACTCGCAGGGGGCAGGAAACACCATATATTTT; CDR3aa: CASSYSQGAGNTIYF
j_gene: TRBJ1-6; abundance: NA; v_gene: TRBV5-5; d_gene: TRBD1; CDR3nt: TGTGCCAGCAGCCAGGAGGACAGGGCTAATTCACCCCTCCACTTT; CDR3aa: CASSQEDRANSPLHF
j_gene: TRBJ2-1; abundance: NA; v_gene: TRBV12-3/TRBV12-4; d_gene: NA; CDR3nt: TGTGCCAGCGGGGGATCCGTGTACAATGAGCAGTTCTTC; CDR3aa: CASGGSVYNEQFF
j_gene: TRBJ2-5; abundance: many; v_gene: TRBV23-1; d_gene: NA; CDR3nt: TGCGCCAGCAGTCATACTTACCAAGAGACCCAGTACTTC; CDR3aa: CASSHTYQETQYF
j_gene: TRBJ1-5; abundance: NA; v_gene: TRBV6-1; d_gene: NA; CDR3nt: TGTGCCAGCAGTGAAGCGAGGGAGACAGAGTATAGCAATCAGCCCCAGCATTTT; CDR3aa: CASSEARETEYSNQPQHF
j_gene: TRBJ1-5; abundance: NA; v_gene: TRBV4-1; d_gene: NA; CDR3nt: TGCGCCAGCAGCCCCGACGGCATGCGCCAGGGCAATCAGCCCCAGCATTTT; CDR3aa: CASSPDGMRQGNQPQHF
j_gene: TRBJ2-7; abundance: NA; v_gene: TRBV2; d_gene: NA; CDR3nt: TGTGCCAGCAGTGTGAACGAGCAGTACTTC; CDR3aa: CASSVNEQYF
j_gene: TRBJ2-2; abundance: few; v_gene: TRBV7-3; d_gene: NA; CDR3nt: TGTGCCAGCAGCTTAACTTGGGGGCGGGAGCTGTTTTTT; CDR3aa: CASSLTWGRELFF
j_gene: TRBJ2-3; abundance: NA; v_gene: TRBV5-1; d_gene: TRBD2; CDR3nt: TGCGCCAGCAGCTCTAGCGGGTGGGGCACAGATACGCAGTATTTT; CDR3aa: CASSSSGWGTDTQYF
j_gene: TRBJ1-1; abundance: few; v_gene: TRBV12-5; d_gene: NA; CDR3nt: TGTGCTAGTGGTCTACCAACAGGGAACACTGAAGCTTTCTTT; CDR3aa: CASGLPTGNTEAFF
j_gene: TRBJ2-2; abundance: few; v_gene: TRBV10-3; d_gene: NA; CDR3nt: TGTGCCATCGCTTCCACGAACACCGGGGAGCTGTTTTTT; CDR3aa: CAIASTNTGELFF
j_gene: TRBJ2-3; abundance: many; v_gene: TRBV4-2; d_gene: NA; CDR3nt: TGTGCCAGCAGCCAAGAGCCCAGGTTCCCAGATACGCAGTATTTT; CDR3aa: CASSQEPRFPDTQYF
j_gene: TRBJ2-1; abundance: NA; v_gene: TRBV9; d_gene: NA; CDR3nt: TGTGCCAGCAGCGGGAGCAATGAGCAGTTCTTC; CDR3aa: CASSGSNEQFF
j_gene: TRBJ2-3; abundance: NA; v_gene: TRBV7-6; d_gene: NA; CDR3nt: TGTGCCAGCAGCAAAGTAGGGGCAGATACGCAGTATTTT; CDR3aa: CASSKVGADTQYF
j_gene: TRBJ2-3; abundance: NA; v_gene: TRBV6-5; d_gene: TRBD2; CDR3nt: TGTGCCAGCAGTTTAGGGCTAGCGGGGGCACATACGCAGTATTTT; CDR3aa: CASSLGLAGAHTQYF
j_gene: TRBJ1-2; abundance: NA; v_gene: TRBV27; d_gene: TRBD1; CDR3nt: TGTGCCAGCAGTTTATCGATACCGACAGGGAGTAGAGCTAACTATGGCTACACCTTC; CDR3aa: CASSLSIPTGSRANYGYTF
j_gene: TRBJ2-5; abundance: NA; v_gene: TRBV11-2; d_gene: TRBD1; CDR3nt: TGTGCCAGCAGCCAACCGACAGGGCGAGAGACCCAGTACTTC; CDR3aa: CASSQPTGRETQYF
j_gene: TRBJ2-1; abundance: NA; v_gene: TRBV7-3; d_gene: NA; CDR3nt: TGTGCCAGCAGCTTGCACAACGAAAGCGGCAATGAGCAGTTCTTC; CDR3aa: CASSLHNESGNEQFF
j_gene: TRBJ2-4; abundance: few; v_gene: TRBV4-1; d_gene: NA; CDR3nt: TGCGCCAGCAGCCAAGATAGGCAGGGAACCATTCAGTACTTC; CDR3aa: CASSQDRQGTIQYF
j_gene: TRBJ2-2; abundance: few; v_gene: TRBV27; d_gene: NA; CDR3nt: TGTGCCAGCAGTTTATCCCCAGGGGCGGGGGACACCGGGGAGCTGTTTTTT; CDR3aa: CASSLSPGAGDTGELFF
j_gene: TRBJ2-5; abundance: few; v_gene: TRBV12-3/TRBV12-4; d_gene: TRBD2; CDR3nt: TGTGCCAGCAGCAGCGGGGAACAAGAGACCCAGTACTTC; CDR3aa: CASSSGEQETQYF
j_gene: TRBJ1-1; abundance: few; v_gene: TRBV19; d_gene: NA; CDR3nt: TGTGCCAGTAGTCCCTCGGGGGTAGGAGCTTTCTTT; CDR3aa: CASSPSGVGAFF
j_gene: TRBJ2-7; abundance: many; v_gene: TRBV4-2; d_gene: NA; CDR3nt: TGTGCCAGCAGCCAGGACCAGGGCAGCTCCTACGAGCAGTACTTC; CDR3aa: CASSQDQGSSYEQYF
j_gene: TRBJ2-7; abundance: NA; v_gene: TRBV6-2/TRBV6-3; d_gene: TRBD2; CDR3nt: TGTGCCAGCCGGGAGGCGTTCGAGCAGTACTTC; CDR3aa: CASREAFEQYF
j_gene: TRBJ2-1; abundance: few; v_gene: TRBV30; d_gene: TRBD2; CDR3nt: TGTGCCTGGAGTGGGGAGCTAGCGGGGGGGTTTGGCTCCTACAATGAGCAGTTCTTC; CDR3aa: CAWSGELAGGFGSYNEQFF
j_gene: TRBJ2-1; abundance: few; v_gene: TRBV4-1; d_gene: TRBD2; CDR3nt: TGCGCCAGCAGCCAGGTTCTAGCGGGGGCGGTTGAGCAGTTCTTC; CDR3aa: CASSQVLAGAVEQFF
j_gene: TRBJ2-3; abundance: few; v_gene: TRBV6-6; d_gene: TRBD1; CDR3nt: TGTGCCAGCAGTTACCCCCCCGGGACAGCAAGCACAGATACGCAGTATTTT; CDR3aa: CASSYPPGTASTDTQYF
j_gene: TRBJ2-1; abundance: many; v_gene: TRBV11-2; d_gene: TRBD2; CDR3nt: TGTGCCAGCAGCCTCGAGGGCGGGGGATTCAATGAGCAGTTCTTC; CDR3aa: CASSLEGGGFNEQFF
j_gene: TRBJ1-4; abundance: NA; v_gene: TRBV9; d_gene: NA; CDR3nt: TGTGCCAGCAGCCCCGGTGGCAGGGATGAAAAACTGTTTTTT; CDR3aa: CASSPGGRDEKLFF
j_gene: TRBJ2-1; abundance: few; v_gene: TRBV27; d_gene: TRBD2; CDR3nt: TGTGCCAGCAGTCCAGCGGGGGGTCCCAATGAGCAGTTCTTC; CDR3aa: CASSPAGGPNEQFF